Below, 29 T cell receptor beta chains from the same sample are listed, as sequenced in a study of T-cell reconstitution after alpha-beta-depleted transplantation in children. No antigen has been assigned to these receptors. Using unique molecular identifiers, the investigators prepared the TCRbeta library. Via MiXCR, TCRdb re-called the PCR reads, giving one row per CDR3 protein. The sample records around 300,000 distinct CDR3 sequences, almost 8% being singletons. Whole-study findings and limits: After one year, T-cell counts and TCRbeta diversity mostly came from new T cells.

Sequenced here: peripheral blood, sampled 360 days after TCRalphabeta/CD19-depleted stem cell transplant. Receptors originate from a female patient aged 2 to 10 who had a stem cell transplant for Fanconi anemia, so the T cells may come from the graft donor.

Comments on this clonotype: A much more abundant neighbour one base away suggests this may be a read error. The CDR3 loop reads CSASHVAGGFHNEQYF. DNA of the CDR3: TGCAGTGCTTCTCATGTAGCGGGAGGGTTCCACAATGAGCAGTACTTC. The chain employs TRBV20-1 and TRBJ2-1, with TRBD2 matching 11 bases. Gene TRBJ2-7 matches the end of the DNA better, so the J call may be wrong. CDR3 size: 16 residues. Germline-derived CDR1 and CDR2 are DFQATT and SNEGSKA (reference sequence).

This clonotype was picked up a small number of times. The rearrangement uses TRBV7-2 and TRBJ2-7; D is unresolved. From germline, CDR1 is SGHTA and CDR2 FQGNSA. The CDR3 is made up of 16 amino acids. Trimming took 0 bases from V and 1 from J, leaving 13 bases between them. Here the CDR3 reads CASSLAPGLSSYEQYF. CDR3 DNA sequence: TGTGCCAGCAGCTTAGCTCCGGGTTTGTCATCCTACGAGCAGTACTTC.

This clonotype has a count of ten or more. CDR3 region: CATSDRGTASGRPDTQYF. The CDR3 coding sequence is TGTGCCACCAGTGATAGAGGGACAGCTAGCGGGAGGCCAGATACGCAGTATTTT. This chain uses TRBV24-1 with TRBJ2-3; 11 positions agree with TRBD2. This CDR3 has 18 amino acids. The junction had 11 bases not matched to a gene; V was cut back by 3 bases and J by 4 bases. CDR1 is KGHDR and CDR2 is SFDVKD in the germline V gene.

The genes are TRBV7-7 and TRBJ2-7, with D possibly matching TRBD2 (6 bases). V lost 2 bases and J lost 3, with 17 bases in between. This CDR3 is 16 amino acids long. The germline V gene encodes CDR1 SSHAT and CDR2 FNYEAQ (reference sequence). CDR3 amino acids: CASSLPAGTLYYEQYF. In DNA form, the CDR3 reads TGTGCCAGCAGCTTACCGGCCGGGACTTTGTACTACGAGCAGTACTTC. The variable domain in full, completed from reference TRBV7-7 and TRBJ2-7, reads GAGVSQSPRYKVTKRGQDVTLRCDPISSHATLYWYQQALGQGPEFLTYFNYEAQPDKSGLPSDRFSAERPEGSISTLTIQRTEQRDSAMYRCASSLPAGTLYYEQYFGPGTRLTVT.

This chain joins TRBV20-1 and TRBJ1-1; a weak D match, TRBD1 (6 bases). CDR3 length: 14 residues. Trimming pared 7 bases from V and 5 bases from J, leaving 20 bases between. Germline lookup yields CDR1 DFQATT and CDR2 SNEGSKA (reference sequence). CDR3 protein: CSVINRDRWTEAFF. The CDR3 DNA follows: TGCAGTGTTATCAACAGGGACCGGTGGACTGAAGCTTTCTTT.

This clonotype was seen repeatedly, ten times or more. This chain joins TRBV20-1 and TRBJ2-5; TRBD2 might be the D (7 bases). Germline lookup yields CDR1 DFQATT and CDR2 SNEGSKA (reference sequence). The CDR3 has 12 residues. Trimming shortened V by 7 bases and J by 4 bases, and 13 bases separated the two germline ends. The CDR3 reads CSVGGRRETQYF. The CDR3 DNA reads as TGCAGTGTGGGGGGGCGTAGAGAGACCCAGTACTTC.

The chain links TRBV12-3 or TRBV12-4 to TRBJ1-5, with a tentative D call TRBD1 (5 bases). The CDR3 spans 18 residues. DNA for the CDR3: TGTACCTGCAGTTTCCGGGGACCGAACTTATATAGCAATCAGCCCCAGCATTTT. Amino acids: CTCSFRGPNLYSNQPQHF.

This clonotype appeared a few times. V gene TRBV11-1 combines with J gene TRBJ2-2; D is undetermined. Germline CDR1 SGHAT, CDR2 FQDESV (reference sequence). The V end was cut by 1 base, the J end by 0 bases, with 9 bases between. The length of the CDR3 is 16 residues. CDR3 coding DNA: TGTGCCAGCAGCTTAGGGGATGTGGCGAACACCGGGGAGCTGTTTTTT. Protein product: CASSLGDVANTGELFF.

J is TRBJ2-5 and V is TRBV4-2; 10 bases are shared with TRBD1. Looked up from germline, CDR1 is LGHNA and CDR2 is YNFKEQ. CDR3 length equals 17 residues. The V and J ends lost 0 bases and 4 bases, in that order; junction bases with no gene match: 8. The CDR3 DNA follows: TGTGCCAGCAGCCAAGAGGGGGACAGGGGTTTCGGAGAGACCCAGTACTTC. It is translated as CASSQEGDRGFGETQYF.

This clonotype turned up a few times. This chain links TRBV20-1 with TRBJ1-1; no firm D call. CDR1 DFQATT and CDR2 SNEGSKA come from the germline V gene (reference sequence). V gave up 0 bases and J gave up 9 bases, with 8 bases separating them. This CDR3 contains 11 residues. CDR3 region: CSARDMRQAFF. The CDR3 bases are TGCAGTGCTAGAGATATGAGGCAAGCTTTCTTT.

In this sample, this clonotype turned up many times. The rearrangement links TRBV15 to TRBJ1-1; unclear D gene. Per the germline V gene, CDR1 is LNHNV and CDR2 is YYDKDF (reference sequence). The CDR3 has 14 residues. Trimming left V 1 base short and J 5 bases short, with 11 bases between. This CDR3 is CATSRGQFWTEAFF. The DNA of the CDR3 is TGTGCCACCAGCAGAGGTCAGTTCTGGACTGAAGCTTTCTTT.

This clonotype was observed at least ten times. The chain recombines TRBV7-9 with TRBJ2-1; D is perhaps TRBD1 or TRBD2 (6 bases each). Germline-derived CDR1 and CDR2 are SEHNR and FQNEAQ (reference sequence). Deletions cut 6 bases from V and 0 bases from J, with 18 bases between. The CDR3 consists of 17 residues. This CDR3 reads CASSTYIGGRSYNEQFF. The CDR3 bases are TGTGCCAGCAGTACTTACATAGGGGGGCGCTCCTACAATGAGCAGTTCTTC.

This clonotype appeared many times. The gene calls are TRBV7-2 and TRBJ1-1; no firm D call. This CDR3 region has 14 residues. Trimming cost V 5 bases and J 5 bases, with 15 bases left between them. Germline V gene lookup returns CDR1 SGHTA and CDR2 FQGNSA. The CDR3 coding sequence is TGTGCCAGCAGCCCCCTTCTAGAGGGAACTGAAGCTTTCTTT. Its translation is CASSPLLEGTEAFF.

This clonotype was picked up many times. The genes are TRBV10-3 and TRBJ2-2, with D perhaps TRBD1 (6 bases). Germline-derived CDR1 and CDR2 are ENHRY and SYGVKD. CDR3 size: 14 residues. With 10 bases removed from V and 1 base from J, the gap between germline ends came to 13 bases. The CDR3 nucleotides are TGTGCCAGCGCCGGGACAATGAACACCGGGGAGCTGTTTTTT. As protein: CASAGTMNTGELFF.

This clonotype was seen at least ten times. The gene calls are TRBV20-1 and TRBJ2-3; perhaps TRBD2 as D (6 bases). From germline, CDR1 is DFQATT and CDR2 SNEGSKA (reference sequence). The CDR3 consists of 14 residues. Trimming shortened V by 1 base and J by 2 bases, and 10 bases separated the two germline ends. The DNA for the CDR3 is TGCAGTGCTAGAGCGGGAGAGTTCACAGATACGCAGTATTTT. Translating gives CSARAGEFTDTQYF.

This clonotype was seen more than once but under ten times. The rearrangement uses TRBV28 and TRBJ2-5; TRBD1 might be the D (6 bases). Looked up from germline, CDR1 is MDHEN and CDR2 is SYDVKM. V was cut by 2 bases and J by 5 bases, with 15 bases left in between. CDR3 size: 15 residues. The CDR3 loop reads CASSLPWTAKETQYF. The CDR3 DNA sequence: TGTGCCAGCAGTTTACCCTGGACAGCAAAGGAGACCCAGTACTTC.

This clonotype is deemed medium-sized. The chain combines TRBV24-1 with TRBJ2-1; D possibly matches TRBD1 or TRBD2 (5 bases each). The CDR3 consists of 15 residues. V dropped 3 bases and J dropped 3 bases, with 11 bases sitting between them. The germline gives CDR1 KGHDR, CDR2 SFDVKD. DNA for the CDR3: TGTGCCACCAGTGATGAGGGACCAATCTACAATGAGCAGTTCTTC. Protein product: CATSDEGPIYNEQFF.

This clonotype was counted only a few times. The gene calls are TRBV5-6 and TRBJ2-7; D unresolved. CDR3 length: 13 residues. Germline V gene data show CDR1 as SGHDT and CDR2 as YYEEEE. The V gene lost 1 base and the J gene lost 4 bases, with 9 bases spanning the gap. In DNA, the CDR3 is TGTGCCAGCAGCTTGATTCGGCAGTACGAGCAGTACTTC. The encoded protein is CASSLIRQYEQYF. The variable domain in full, with the rest retrieved from reference TRBV5-6 and TRBJ2-7, is DAGVTQSPTHLIKTRGQQVTLRCSPKSGHDTVSWYQQALGQGPQFIFQYYEEEERQRGNFPDRFSGHQFPNYSSELNVNALLLGDSALYLCASSLIRQYEQYFGPGTRLTVT.

This clonotype turned up a few times. This chain joins TRBV24-1 and TRBJ2-1, with D possibly TRBD1 on 5 matching bases. Between the trimmed V and J ends, which lost 4 bases and 4 bases, there was a span of 22 bases. This CDR3 is built from 18 residues. Germline V CDR1 and CDR2: KGHDR, SFDVKD. The CDR3 DNA reads as TGTGCCACCAGTGAATCCCTCGACAGAGTAGGGATTTACAATGAGCAGTTCTTC. It encodes CATSESLDRVGIYNEQFF.

In its sample, this clonotype was seen many times. The J gene is TRBJ1-5, the V gene TRBV20-1, with D possibly matching TRBD1 (6 bases). The CDR3 is 14 amino acids. Germline assignment: CDR1 DFQATT and CDR2 SNEGSKA (reference sequence). The ends were cut back, 0 bases at V and 6 bases at J, with 12 bases in the middle. The CDR3 DNA is TGCAGTGCTAGAGACACAGGGCGGTTTCAGCCCCAGCATTTT. Encoded protein: CSARDTGRFQPQHF.

The chain has TRBV7-9 and TRBJ1-1; possible D gene TRBD1, 6 bases. Germline CDR1 and CDR2: SEHNR and FQNEAQ (reference sequence). The V gene lost 3 bases and the J gene lost 5 bases, with 13 bases spanning the gap. The CDR3 has 14 amino acids. CDR3 DNA: TGTGCCAGCAGCTTTTCGACCCAGGGGACTGAAGCTTTCTTT. This translates into CASSFSTQGTEAFF.

This clonotype was recorded many times. The rearrangement joins TRBV15 to TRBJ2-3, with TRBD1 as a possible D gene (6 bases). The CDR3 loop spans 16 amino acids. CDR1 is LNHNV and CDR2 is YYDKDF in the germline V gene (reference sequence). V was clipped by 0 bases and J by 2 bases, with 12 bases between them. The CDR3 sequence is CATSRDQGTVTDTQYF. The DNA of the CDR3 is TGTGCCACCAGCAGAGATCAGGGGACGGTCACAGATACGCAGTATTTT.

The CDR3 nucleotides are TGCAGTGCACCGAATCTAGCCCGAGAGACCCAGTACTTC. Translated: CSAPNLARETQYF. The chain has TRBV20-1 and TRBJ2-5; possibly TRBD2 for D (5 bases). The CDR3 totals 13 residues. V lost 6 bases to trimming and J lost 4 bases, with 15 bases between them. Germline CDR1 DFQATT, CDR2 SNEGSKA (reference sequence).

This chain links TRBV7-9 with TRBJ1-2; D is undetermined. Per the germline V gene, CDR1 is SEHNR and CDR2 is FQNEAQ (reference sequence). The CDR3 loop spans 14 amino acids. V was pared by 1 base and J by 4 bases, with 10 bases between. Here the CDR3 reads CASSLELVGYGYTF. The CDR3 DNA follows: TGTGCCAGCAGCTTAGAACTGGTCGGCTATGGCTACACCTTC.

Many counts were recorded for this clonotype. The genes are TRBV20-1 and TRBJ1-1; 9 positions match TRBD1. This CDR3 spans 15 amino acids. Trimming at V came to 1 base and at J to 6 bases, leaving 9 bases not matched to a gene. Germline assignment: CDR1 DFQATT and CDR2 SNEGSKA (reference sequence). The CDR3 nucleotides read TGCAGTGCTAGAGCCGGGACAGGGTCTGCGGCTGAAGCTTTCTTT. Its protein is CSARAGTGSAAEAFF.

This clonotype was observed at least ten times. The rearrangement uses TRBV5-1 and TRBJ1-1, with a weak D call TRBD1 (6 bases). V was trimmed by 2 bases and J by 1 base, leaving 9 bases between them. Germline CDR1 reads SGHRS; CDR2 reads YFSETQ. The CDR3 sequence is 14 residues long. The CDR3 nucleotides read TGCGCCAGCAGCTTTACGGGGGCGAACACTGAAGCTTTCTTT. It codes for CASSFTGANTEAFF.

There are many counts of this clonotype. The chain combines TRBV5-1 with TRBJ2-1, with 10 bases aligning to TRBD2. Germline V CDR1 and CDR2: SGHRS, YFSETQ. With 4 bases clipped from V and 7 bases from J, the junction kept 5 bases outside the gene matches. The length of the CDR3 is 14 residues. This CDR3 reads CASSAGTSDNEQFF. In DNA form, the CDR3 reads TGCGCCAGCAGCGCCGGGACTAGCGATAATGAGCAGTTCTTC.

This clonotype was counted many times. J is TRBJ1-2 and V is TRBV20-1; D uncertain. Trimming cost V 0 bases and J 6 bases, with 11 bases left between them. Per germline, CDR1 DFQATT and CDR2 SNEGSKA (reference sequence). CDR3 length: 13 residues. In nucleotides, the CDR3 is TGCAGTGCTAGAGATCCCCAGGTGGATGGCTACACCTTC. It yields the protein CSARDPQVDGYTF.

This clonotype was picked up a small number of times. The chain joins TRBV4-2 to TRBJ2-1; possibly TRBD1 or TRBD2 for D (6 bases each). The germline gives CDR1 LGHNA, CDR2 YNFKEQ. Trimming stripped 5 bases from V and 2 bases from J, with 13 bases between. The length of the CDR3 is 15 residues. CDR3 residues: CASSGKGEAYNEQFF. The CDR3 DNA sequence: TGTGCCAGCAGCGGTAAGGGGGAGGCCTACAATGAGCAGTTCTTC.